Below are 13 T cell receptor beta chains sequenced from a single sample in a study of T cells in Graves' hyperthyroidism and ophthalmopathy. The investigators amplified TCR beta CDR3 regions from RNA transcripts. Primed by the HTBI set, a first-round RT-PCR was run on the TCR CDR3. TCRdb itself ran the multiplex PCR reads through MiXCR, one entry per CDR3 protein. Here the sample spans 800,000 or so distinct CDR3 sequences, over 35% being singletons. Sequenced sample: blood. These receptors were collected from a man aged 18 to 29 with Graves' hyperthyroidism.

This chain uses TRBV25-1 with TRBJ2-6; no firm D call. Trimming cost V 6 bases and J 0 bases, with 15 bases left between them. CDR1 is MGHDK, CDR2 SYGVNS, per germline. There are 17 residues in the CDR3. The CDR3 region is CASSVSSSNSGANVLTF. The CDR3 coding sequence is TGTGCCAGCAGCGTTTCTTCCAGTAACTCTGGGGCCAACGTCCTGACTTTC.

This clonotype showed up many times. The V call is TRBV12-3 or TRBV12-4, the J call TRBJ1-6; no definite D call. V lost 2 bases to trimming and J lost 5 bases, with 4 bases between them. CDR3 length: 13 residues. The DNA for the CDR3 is TGTGCCAGCAGTTTAAGGGATAATTCACCCCTCCACTTT. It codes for CASSLRDNSPLHF.

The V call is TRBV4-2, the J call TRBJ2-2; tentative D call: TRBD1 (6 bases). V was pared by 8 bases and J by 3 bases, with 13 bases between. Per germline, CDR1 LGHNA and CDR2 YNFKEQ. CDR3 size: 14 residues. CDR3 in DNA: TGTGCCAGCCGCTGGCACAGGGACACCGGGGAGCTGTTTTTT. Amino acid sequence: CASRWHRDTGELFF.

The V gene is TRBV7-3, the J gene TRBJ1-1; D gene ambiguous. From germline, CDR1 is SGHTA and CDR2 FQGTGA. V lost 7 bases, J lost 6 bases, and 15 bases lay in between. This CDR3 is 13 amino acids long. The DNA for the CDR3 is TGTGCCAGCATAGAGACGGGCTCCCCTGAAGCTTTCTTT. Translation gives CASIETGSPEAFF.

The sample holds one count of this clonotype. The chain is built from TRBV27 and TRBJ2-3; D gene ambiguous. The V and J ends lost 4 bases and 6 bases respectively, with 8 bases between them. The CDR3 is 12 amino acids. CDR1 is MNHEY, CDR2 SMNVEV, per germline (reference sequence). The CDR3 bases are TGTGCCAGCAGTTCCTCTTCGGATACGCAGTATTTT. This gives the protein CASSSSSDTQYF.

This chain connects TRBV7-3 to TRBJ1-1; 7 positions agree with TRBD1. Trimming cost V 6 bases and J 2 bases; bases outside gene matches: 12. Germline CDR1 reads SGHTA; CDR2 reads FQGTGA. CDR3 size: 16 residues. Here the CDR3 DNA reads TGTGCCAGCAGGGTAAGGACAGGAGACTCAAACACTGAAGCTTTCTTT. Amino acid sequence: CASRVRTGDSNTEAFF.

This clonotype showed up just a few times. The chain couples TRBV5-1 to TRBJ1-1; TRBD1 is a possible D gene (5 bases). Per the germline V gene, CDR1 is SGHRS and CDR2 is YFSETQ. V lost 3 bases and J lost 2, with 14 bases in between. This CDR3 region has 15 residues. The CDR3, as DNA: TGCGCCAGCAGCTCCGGCCCGGGACCAAACACTGAAGCTTTCTTT. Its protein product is CASSSGPGPNTEAFF. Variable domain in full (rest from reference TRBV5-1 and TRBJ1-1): KAGVTQTPRYLIKTRGQQVTLSCSPISGHRSVSWYQQTPGQGLQFLFEYFSETQRNKGNFPGRFSGRQFSNSRSEMNVSTLELGDSALYLCASSSGPGPNTEAFFGQGTRLTVV.

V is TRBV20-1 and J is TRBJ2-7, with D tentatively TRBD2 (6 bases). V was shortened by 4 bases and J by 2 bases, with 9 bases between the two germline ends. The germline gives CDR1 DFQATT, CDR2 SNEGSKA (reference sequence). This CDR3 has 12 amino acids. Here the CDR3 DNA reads TGCAGTGCTATCTGGGGGGCCTACGAGCAGTACTTC. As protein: CSAIWGAYEQYF.

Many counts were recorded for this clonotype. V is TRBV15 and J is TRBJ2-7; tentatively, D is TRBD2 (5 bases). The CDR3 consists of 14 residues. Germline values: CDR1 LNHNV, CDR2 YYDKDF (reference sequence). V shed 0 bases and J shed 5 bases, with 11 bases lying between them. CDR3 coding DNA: TGTGCCACCAGCAGAGACCGGATGGGAGACGAGCAGTACTTC. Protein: CATSRDRMGDEQYF.

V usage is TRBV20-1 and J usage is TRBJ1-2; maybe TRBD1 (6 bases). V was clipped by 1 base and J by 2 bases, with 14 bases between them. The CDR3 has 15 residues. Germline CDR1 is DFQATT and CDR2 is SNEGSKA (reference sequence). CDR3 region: CSARVGGVVNYGYTF. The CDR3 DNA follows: TGCAGTGCTAGAGTAGGGGGAGTGGTCAACTATGGCTACACCTTC.

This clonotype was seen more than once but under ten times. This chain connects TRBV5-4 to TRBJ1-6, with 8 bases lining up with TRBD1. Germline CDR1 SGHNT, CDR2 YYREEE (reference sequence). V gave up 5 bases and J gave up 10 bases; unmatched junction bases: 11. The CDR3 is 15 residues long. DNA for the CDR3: TGTGCCAGCAGTACAAACCAGGGGGCATTGTCACCCCTCCACTTT. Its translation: CASSTNQGALSPLHF.

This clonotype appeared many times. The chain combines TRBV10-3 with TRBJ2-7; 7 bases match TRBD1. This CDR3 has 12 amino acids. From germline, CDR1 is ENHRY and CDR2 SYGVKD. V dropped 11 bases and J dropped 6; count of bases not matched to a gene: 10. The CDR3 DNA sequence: TGTGCCTCTCAGGGGGTTTCTAGCGAGCAGTACTTC. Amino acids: CASQGVSSEQYF.

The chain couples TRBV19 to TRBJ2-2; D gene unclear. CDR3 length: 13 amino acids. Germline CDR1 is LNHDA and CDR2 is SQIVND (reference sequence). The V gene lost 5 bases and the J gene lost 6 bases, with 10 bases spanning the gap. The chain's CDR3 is CASSPTDAGELFF. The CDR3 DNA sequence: TGTGCCAGTAGTCCGACTGACGCCGGGGAGCTGTTTTTT.